This T cell receptor beta chain appears in the sequencing data of a study of T-cell reconstitution after alpha-beta-depleted transplantation in children. Whole-study results and caveats: By one year post-transplant, T-cell counts and diversity largely arose from T cells that were newly produced. About two months after transplant, alpha-beta T cells reportedly came from several hundred expanded graft clones. Some patients owed their high day-60 TCRbeta diversity to surviving recipient T cells and thymic progenitors.

V trimming: 5 bases; J trimming: 5 bases; junction bases outside the gene matches: 9. This CDR3 is built from 14 residues. Per the germline V gene, CDR1 is DFQATT and CDR2 is SNEGSKA (reference sequence). This clonotype was observed a few times. Its antigen remains unidentified. Unique molecular identifiers were incorporated into the prepared TCRbeta library. TCRdb called the PCR reads again in MiXCR, with one record for every CDR3 protein. This repertoire shows about 980,000 distinct CDR3 sequences, about 31% found once; its top ten account for over 25%. This TCR came from a boy younger than two who had a stem cell transplant for SCID, so the T cells may come from the graft donor. Here the sequenced sample was PBMCs, mostly from graft donor cells, taken 360 days after TCRalphabeta/CD19-depleted stem cell transplant. The V gene is TRBV20-1, the J gene TRBJ1-5, with 7 bases aligning to TRBD1. The chain's CDR3 is CSALWTGRDQPQHF. CDR3 coding DNA: TGCAGTGCTTTATGGACAGGTCGGGATCAGCCCCAGCATTTT.